The rows below give T cell receptor beta chains drawn from one sample of a study of blood T cell repertoires in COVID-19. TCRdb's copy holds only in-frame clones and misses some; the assay was immunoSEQ multiplex PCR. The sample consists of around 150,000 clones, 75% to 90% of them appearing once. The sequencing input was peripheral blood. These receptors were collected from a man between 65 and 85 years old with acute or convalescent COVID-19. Each CDR3 is given with its conserved first and last residue. D genes are given only for firm matches. Expanded clones are given a class, and other clones once, few, many or no size at all.

v_gene: TRBV5-6
d_gene: .
j_gene: TRBJ2-7
len: 14
abundance: .
CDR3nt: TGTGCCAGCAGCTTGGTGCAGGGGGGTGGCGAGCAGTACTTC
CDR3aa: CASSLVQGGGEQYF

v_gene: TRBV3-1/TRBV3-2
d_gene: .
j_gene: TRBJ1-1
len: 14
abundance: .
CDR3nt: TGTGCCAGCAGCCTAGGACAAACAGAATTTGAAGCTTTCTTT
CDR3aa: CASSLGQTEFEAFF

v_gene: TRBV27
d_gene: .
j_gene: TRBJ1-2
len: 15
abundance: .
CDR3nt: TGTGCCAGCAGTCCCCGACGGACTTCAGGCTATGGCTACACCTTC
CDR3aa: CASSPRRTSGYGYTF

v_gene: TRBV20-1
d_gene: .
j_gene: TRBJ1-2
len: 10
abundance: .
CDR3nt: TGCAGTGCTGGCTCCTATGGCTACACCTTC
CDR3aa: CSAGSYGYTF

v_gene: TRBV5-1
d_gene: .
j_gene: TRBJ1-4
len: 15
abundance: .
CDR3nt: TGCGCCAGCAGCTTAACAGGATTGGGGAATGAAAAACTGTTTTTT
CDR3aa: CASSLTGLGNEKLFF

v_gene: TRBV6-6
d_gene: .
j_gene: TRBJ1-2
len: 12
abundance: once
CDR3nt: TGTGCCAGCACGGGAGCTAACTATGGCTACACCTTC
CDR3aa: CASTGANYGYTF

v_gene: TRBV6-5
d_gene: TRBD2
j_gene: TRBJ2-7
len: 13
abundance: .
CDR3nt: TGTGCCAGCATCCTAGGGAGGGGACGGGAGCAGTACTTC
CDR3aa: CASILGRGREQYF

v_gene: TRBV30
d_gene: .
j_gene: TRBJ2-3
len: 12
abundance: .
CDR3nt: TGTGCCTGGAATCGGGGCACAGATACGCAGTATTTT
CDR3aa: CAWNRGTDTQYF

v_gene: TRBV11-1
d_gene: .
j_gene: TRBJ2-3
len: 16
abundance: .
CDR3nt: TGTGCCAGCAGCCCTCGGGGAGCGGGTCTCACAGATACGCAGTATTTT
CDR3aa: CASSPRGAGLTDTQYF

v_gene: TRBV21-1
d_gene: .
j_gene: TRBJ1-4
len: 14
abundance: .
CDR3nt: TGTGCCAGCAGCAACCAGGCAACTAATGAAAAACTGTTTTTT
CDR3aa: CASSNQATNEKLFF

v_gene: TRBV10-3
d_gene: TRBD1
j_gene: TRBJ1-5
len: 15
abundance: few
CDR3nt: TGTGCCACCTCCCCCGACGAGGGGGCCGGGCAGCCCCAGCATTTT
CDR3aa: CATSPDEGAGQPQHF

v_gene: TRBV15
d_gene: .
j_gene: TRBJ1-2
len: 16
abundance: once
CDR3nt: TGTGCCACCAGCAGACCCAGACAGTCTCGGGGAGGTGGCTACACCTTC
CDR3aa: CATSRPRQSRGGGYTF

v_gene: TRBV28
d_gene: TRBD1
j_gene: TRBJ2-7
len: 16
abundance: .
CDR3nt: TGTGCCAGCAGTGTTCATGAAGCAGGGGGCTCCTACGAGCAGTACTTC
CDR3aa: CASSVHEAGGSYEQYF

v_gene: TRBV30
d_gene: TRBD1
j_gene: TRBJ1-2
len: 14
abundance: .
CDR3nt: TGTGCCTGGAGGCCTAAGGGGACAGGGTCTGGCTACACCTTC
CDR3aa: CAWRPKGTGSGYTF

v_gene: TRBV10-3
d_gene: .
j_gene: TRBJ2-7
len: 13
abundance: .
CDR3nt: TGTGCCATCAGTGGACTGAATCCCTACGAGCAGTACTTC
CDR3aa: CAISGLNPYEQYF

v_gene: TRBV28
d_gene: TRBD1
j_gene: TRBJ2-2
len: 15
abundance: .
CDR3nt: TGTGCCAGCAGTTTTGACAGGGGTTACACCGGGGAGCTGTTTTTT
CDR3aa: CASSFDRGYTGELFF

v_gene: TRBV6-5
d_gene: .
j_gene: TRBJ2-5
len: 11
abundance: .
CDR3nt: TGTGCCAGCAGTTACCCCCCCTCTCAGTACTTC
CDR3aa: CASSYPPSQYF

v_gene: TRBV5-7
d_gene: TRBD1
j_gene: TRBJ2-1
len: 17
abundance: .
CDR3nt: TGTGCCAGCAGCTATACAGGGGGCCCTAGCGCTTACAATGAGCAGTTCTTC
CDR3aa: CASSYTGGPSAYNEQFF

v_gene: TRBV28
d_gene: .
j_gene: TRBJ1-4
len: 18
abundance: .
CDR3nt: TGTGCCAGCAGTTTTCGAAGTTATGGATTAGGGGCTAATGAAAAACTGTTTTTT
CDR3aa: CASSFRSYGLGANEKLFF

v_gene: TRBV5-4
d_gene: .
j_gene: TRBJ1-2
len: 14
abundance: .
CDR3nt: TGTGCCAGCAGCTTGGGAGGGGGTGGCGGTGGCTACACCTTC
CDR3aa: CASSLGGGGGGYTF

v_gene: TRBV28
d_gene: .
j_gene: TRBJ2-5
len: 13
abundance: .
CDR3nt: TGTGCCAGCCATAAACAGGGCGGAGGGACCCAGTACTTC
CDR3aa: CASHKQGGGTQYF

v_gene: TRBV28
d_gene: TRBD2
j_gene: TRBJ2-7
len: 15
abundance: few
CDR3nt: TGTGCCAGCAGCCGGGGACTAGCGGGGTCCTACGAGCAGTACTTC
CDR3aa: CASSRGLAGSYEQYF

v_gene: TRBV11-3
d_gene: .
j_gene: TRBJ2-1
len: 16
abundance: .
CDR3nt: TGTGCCAGCAGCCTCGGAGGGGACAGCTCCTACAATGAGCAGTTCTTC
CDR3aa: CASSLGGDSSYNEQFF

v_gene: TRBV30
d_gene: TRBD1
j_gene: TRBJ1-6
len: 13
abundance: .
CDR3nt: TGTGCCTGCGCAGACAGGGGAAATTCACCCCTCCACTTT
CDR3aa: CACADRGNSPLHF

v_gene: TRBV28
d_gene: TRBD1
j_gene: TRBJ1-2
len: 16
abundance: .
CDR3nt: TGTGCCAGCAGTGACTCAGGACAGGGGGTCTACTATGGCTACACCTTC
CDR3aa: CASSDSGQGVYYGYTF

v_gene: TRBV2
d_gene: TRBD2
j_gene: TRBJ2-1
len: 13
abundance: .
CDR3nt: TGTGCCAGCAGTGAAGGACTAGCATCTGAGCAGTTCTTC
CDR3aa: CASSEGLASEQFF

v_gene: TRBV18
d_gene: .
j_gene: TRBJ1-6
len: 17
abundance: .
CDR3nt: TGTGCCAGCTCACCAATTTCTGGCAGGGGAAATAATTCACCCCTCCACTTT
CDR3aa: CASSPISGRGNNSPLHF

v_gene: TRBV15
d_gene: TRBD1
j_gene: TRBJ2-7
len: 15
abundance: .
CDR3nt: TGTGCCACCAGCAGAGATGGGACAGGATCCTACGAGCAGTACTTC
CDR3aa: CATSRDGTGSYEQYF